What follows are 21 T cell receptor beta chains derived from one specimen sequenced in a study of T cell clonotyping in hematopoietic cell transplantation (dated by TCRdb to 2020 to 2023). The library was obtained by the immunoSEQ multiplex PCR assay. Held by TCRdb, this immuneACCESS table contains in-frame sequences only and omits some clones. Under half of the omission traces to an unresolved V gene where checked; the cause of the rest is unknown. This sample has about 41,000 clones in its table, and approximately 95% of those were observed once. The biggest ten clones account for about 0.91% of the sample. The sequenced sample consisted of peripheral blood mononuclear cells. Receptors originate from a man younger than 45 in good health. Some clones in this sample may be carry-over from other donors' samples.

The chain carries TRBV29-1 and TRBJ1-1; D uncertain. Germline V gene lookup returns CDR1 SQVTM and CDR2 ANQGSEA. The V end was cut by 8 bases, the J end by 11 bases, with 18 bases between. The CDR3 runs to 11 residues. This chain's CDR3 is CSPEGTGGAFF. Here the CDR3 DNA reads TGCAGCCCCGAGGGAACCGGAGGGGCTTTCTTT.

The chain joins TRBV19 to TRBJ1-1, with D tentatively TRBD1 (6 bases). The germline CDR1 and CDR2 sequences are LNHDA and SQIVND (reference sequence). CDR3 length equals 11 residues. The V gene lost 6 bases and the J gene lost 6 bases, with 8 bases spanning the gap. The CDR3 loop reads CASRKGAEAFF. CDR3 bases: TGTGCCAGTAGAAAGGGGGCTGAAGCTTTCTTT.

The chain recombines TRBV19 with TRBJ2-7; TRBD2 might be the D (6 bases). The CDR3 is 14 residues long. The ends were cut back, 8 bases at V and 7 bases at J, with 21 bases in the middle. Germline V gives CDR1 LNHDA, CDR2 SQIVND (reference sequence). The CDR3, as DNA: TGTGCCAGTGGAGGCGGTCTAGCGACGGGGGAGCAGTACTTC. This gives the protein CASGGGLATGEQYF. The full variable domain, in which reference TRBV19 and TRBJ2-7 provide the parts outside the CDR3, is DGGITQSPKYLFRKEGQNVTLSCEQNLNHDAMYWYRQDPGQGLRLIYYSQIVNDFQKGDIAEGYSVSREKKESFPLTVTSAQKNPTAFYLCASGGGLATGEQYFGPGTRLTVT.

This clone was seen only once. The chain couples TRBV29-1 to TRBJ1-2; D is unclear. Trimming shortened V by 6 bases and J by 8 bases, and 19 bases separated the two germline ends. The CDR3 consists of 13 residues. Per the germline V gene, CDR1 is SQVTM and CDR2 is ANQGSEA. The CDR3 spells CSVPQMRPGGYTF. In DNA, the CDR3 is TGCAGCGTCCCTCAGATGCGCCCGGGCGGCTACACCTTC.

The chain uses TRBV7-3 and TRBJ2-5; TRBD2 is a possible D gene (5 bases). The CDR3 consists of 15 residues. With 1 base removed from V and 1 base from J, the gap between germline ends came to 10 bases. Germline V gives CDR1 SGHTA, CDR2 FQGTGA. This CDR3 is CASSLNGGSQETQYF. The CDR3 DNA sequence: TGTGCCAGCAGCTTAAACGGAGGCAGCCAAGAGACCCAGTACTTC.

This sequence joins TRBV6-1 and TRBJ2-5, with D perhaps matching TRBD2 (6 bases). Trimming removed 6 bases at V and 1 base at J, with 15 bases between. Per germline, CDR1 MNHNS and CDR2 SASEGT. This CDR3 spans 15 amino acids. CDR3 bases: TGTGCCAGCAGGGACCTTTTGCGGGGCCAAGAGACCCAGTACTTC. Protein: CASRDLLRGQETQYF.

This sequence joins TRBV10-3 and TRBJ1-3; D remains unclear. This CDR3 region has 14 residues. Germline V lookup: CDR1 ENHRY, CDR2 SYGVKD. V lost 4 bases and J lost 2, with 9 bases in between. CDR3 nucleotides: TGTGCCATCAGTGTCGGGGTTACTGGAAACACCATATATTTT. It encodes CAISVGVTGNTIYF.

The sample holds one count of this clone. The chain recombines TRBV6-1 with TRBJ1-1, with D uncertain. Trimming cost V 2 bases and J 7 bases, with 8 bases left between them. This CDR3 spans 12 amino acids. Per germline, CDR1 MNHNS and CDR2 SASEGT. The CDR3 sequence is CASSERSNEAFF. DNA of the CDR3: TGTGCCAGCAGTGAACGGTCCAATGAAGCTTTCTTT.

J is TRBJ2-1 and V is TRBV10-1; 10 bases are shared with TRBD1. There are 16 residues in the CDR3. The trim removed 5 bases at V and 3 bases at J, leaving 7 bases unmatched. CDR1 is WNHNN and CDR2 is SYGVQD in the germline V gene (reference sequence). The chain's CDR3 is CASSPRDRGLYNEQFF. The CDR3 nucleotides read TGCGCCAGCAGTCCCCGGGACAGGGGCCTCTACAATGAGCAGTTCTTC.

V and J are TRBV5-1 and TRBJ2-2, with 7 bases matching TRBD1. The CDR3 is 16 amino acids. CDR1 SGHRS and CDR2 YFSETQ come from the germline V gene. V shed 3 bases and J 4 bases; nucleotides not matched to a gene: 9. As DNA, the CDR3 is TGCGCCAGCAGCTCCCCAGGGGGTGCGAGCACCGGGGAGCTGTTTTTT. This codes for CASSSPGGASTGELFF.

The rearrangement uses TRBV6-1 and TRBJ2-3, with a tentative D call TRBD2 (6 bases). The CDR3 is made up of 16 amino acids. The germline V gene encodes CDR1 MNHNS and CDR2 SASEGT. V lost 4 bases to trimming and J lost 2 bases, with 16 bases between them. DNA for the CDR3: TGTGCCAGCAGTGCCCTGGGCCGGGGGATCACAGATACGCAGTATTTT. This translates into CASSALGRGITDTQYF.

The chain's CDR3 is CASSGEIPNYGYTF. CDR3 DNA sequence: TGTGCCAGCAGTGGAGAAATTCCTAACTATGGCTACACCTTC. V gene TRBV6-1 combines with J gene TRBJ1-2; D not certain. The CDR3 sequence is 14 residues long. V lost 4 bases to trimming and J lost 0 bases, with 9 bases between them. Germline loops: CDR1 MNHNS, CDR2 SASEGT.

The J gene is TRBJ2-1, the V gene TRBV7-3; D is possibly TRBD1 (6 bases). Trimming removed 1 base from V and 4 bases from J, with 14 bases in between. Germline V gives CDR1 SGHTA, CDR2 FQGTGA. The CDR3 is 16 amino acids. CDR3 amino acids: CASSLNGRGRYNEQFF. The CDR3 coding sequence is TGTGCCAGCAGCTTAAACGGCAGGGGTCGGTACAATGAGCAGTTCTTC.

The rearrangement uses TRBV9 and TRBJ2-3; D may be TRBD1 or TRBD2 (7 bases each). Trimming cost V 3 bases and J 1 base, with 18 bases left between them. The CDR3 covers 17 residues. Germline CDR1 SGDLS, CDR2 YYNGEE. The DNA of the CDR3 is TGTGCCAGCAGCGGGGGGGGGACAGCGGGCGGCACAGATACGCAGTATTTT. As protein: CASSGGGTAGGTDTQYF.

The V gene is TRBV5-1, the J gene TRBJ2-3, with TRBD2 matching 12 bases. From germline, CDR1 is SGHRS and CDR2 YFSETQ. CDR3 length: 16 amino acids. V was clipped by 0 bases and J by 5 bases; unmatched bases: 4. CDR3 in amino acids: CASSLELAGGGDTQYF. DNA for the CDR3: TGCGCCAGCAGCTTGGAACTAGCGGGAGGAGGAGATACGCAGTATTTT.

To note about this clone: Mismatch with germline at one junction end may stem from a read error. The CDR3 is CASAGTYSHF. In DNA, the CDR3 is TGTGCCAGCGCCGGGACCTACTCCCATTTT. V is TRBV10-3 and J is TRBJ1-1, with a tentative D call TRBD1 (5 bases). CDR1 ENHRY and CDR2 SYGVKD come from the germline V gene. The length of the CDR3 is 10 residues.

This rearrangement joins TRBV4-3 to TRBJ2-7; D gene unclear. CDR1 and CDR2 from the germline V gene are LGHNA and YSLEER. The CDR3 extends over 16 amino acids. V was trimmed by 0 bases and J by 2 bases, leaving 14 bases between them. CDR3 DNA sequence: TGCGCCAGCAGCCAAGAAGTTGGGGATTGGGCCTACGAGCAGTACTTC. Protein: CASSQEVGDWAYEQYF.

The rearrangement uses TRBV10-3 and TRBJ2-3; 10 bases align to TRBD2. Germline CDR1 and CDR2: ENHRY and SYGVKD. V lost 5 bases and J lost 3; bases outside the gene matches: 5. The CDR3 sequence is 15 residues long. The CDR3: CAISSGTSETDTQYF. In nucleotides, the CDR3 is TGTGCCATCAGTTCCGGGACTAGCGAAACAGATACGCAGTATTTT.

The genes are TRBV7-8 and TRBJ1-4, with D uncertain. V was trimmed by 2 bases and J by 8 bases, leaving 6 bases between them. Germline V lookup: CDR1 SGHVS, CDR2 FQNEAQ. CDR3 size: 12 residues. The chain's CDR3 is CASSLLKEKLFF. CDR3 coding DNA: TGTGCCAGCAGCTTATTGAAAGAAAAACTGTTTTTT.

The chain recombines TRBV7-3 with TRBJ2-1; 10 positions agree with TRBD2. The germline V gene has CDR1 SGHTA and CDR2 FQGTGA. The CDR3 totals 17 residues. The J segment lost 2 bases and the V segment lost 0 bases, leaving 4 bases of the junction unmatched. The CDR3 DNA sequence: TGTGCCAGCAGCTTAACGCGTAGCGGGAGGACCTACAATGAGCAGTTCTTC. Translation gives CASSLTRSGRTYNEQFF.

The rearrangement links TRBV7-6 to TRBJ1-4; TRBD1 is a possible D gene (6 bases). The CDR3 runs to 13 residues. In germline, CDR1 is SGHVS, CDR2 FNYEAQ. Trimming removed 4 bases at V and 10 bases at J, with 13 bases between. CDR3 DNA: TGTGCCAGCAGCTCGGGGACACAGTCAAAACTGTTTTTT. Translation gives CASSSGTQSKLFF.